Each of the 32 T cell receptor beta chains below was sequenced from the same sample in a study of Graves' ophthalmopathy and Graves' hyperthyroidism. Scientists amplified the TCR beta CDR3 regions from RNA transcripts. A first-round RT-PCR used HTBI primers, followed by a second-round multiplex PCR. TCRdb re-called the multiplex PCR reads with MiXCR, one entry per CDR3 protein. Seen here are 300,000 to 450,000 distinct CDR3 sequences, roughly a sixth observed once, and the top ten hold 2% to 3%. Material: peripheral blood. The source of these receptors is an adult woman with stable Graves' hyperthyroidism.

The V gene is TRBV6-2 or TRBV6-3, the J gene TRBJ2-7; 8 bases are shared with TRBD2. The CDR3 has 16 residues. Germline V gives CDR1 MNHEY, CDR2 SVGEGT. Trimming removed 5 bases from V and 6 bases from J; junction bases left unmatched: 15. The CDR3 bases are TGTGCCAGCAGTCCACCGGGACTAGTGAAGTACGGCGAGCAGTACTTC. Translation gives CASSPPGLVKYGEQYF.

Ten or more counts support this clonotype. The V gene is TRBV12-3 or TRBV12-4, the J gene TRBJ1-1; unclear D gene. V shed 7 bases and J shed 1 base, with 16 bases lying between them. The length of the CDR3 is 15 residues. The chain's CDR3 is CASNKDGFPNTEAFF. DNA of the CDR3: TGTGCCAGCAACAAGGACGGCTTCCCGAACACTGAAGCTTTCTTT.

This clonotype was recorded a few times. The chain uses TRBV10-3 and TRBJ1-5, with D tentatively TRBD1 (5 bases). CDR1 is ENHRY and CDR2 is SYGVKD in the germline V gene. V gave up 3 bases and J gave up 6 bases, with 15 bases separating them. This CDR3 is 15 amino acids long. CDR3 region: CAISDSRAEGQPQHF. CDR3 sequence (DNA): TGTGCCATCAGTGACAGCAGGGCCGAAGGTCAGCCCCAGCATTTT.

The V and J genes are TRBV11-2 and TRBJ1-5; no definite D call. Trimming stripped 1 base from V and 3 bases from J, with 10 bases between. The germline CDR1 and CDR2 sequences are SGHAT and FQNNGV. This CDR3 region has 15 residues. The CDR3 DNA sequence: TGTGCCAGCAGCTTAGGAGCTGGAGCCAATCAGCCCCAGCATTTT. This encodes CASSLGAGANQPQHF.

Many counts were recorded for this clonotype. The V call is TRBV30, the J call TRBJ1-5; 7 bases align to TRBD1. Germline CDR1 GTSNPN, CDR2 SVGIG (reference sequence). The trim removed 2 bases at V and 2 bases at J, leaving 12 bases unmatched. The CDR3 runs to 17 residues. The CDR3 spells CAWSLPGYRGGNQPQHF. The CDR3 nucleotides read TGTGCCTGGAGTTTACCAGGTTACAGGGGCGGCAATCAGCCCCAGCATTTT.

Many counts were recorded for this clonotype. The rearrangement uses TRBV9 and TRBJ2-2; D perhaps matches TRBD1 (5 bases). Trimming shortened V by 3 bases and J by 6 bases, and 12 bases separated the two germline ends. The CDR3 consists of 14 residues. Germline V gene sequence: CDR1 SGDLS, CDR2 YYNGEE. The DNA for the CDR3 is TGTGCCAGCAGCGATCCTAGGGGATCCGGGGAGCTGTTTTTT. This sequence encodes CASSDPRGSGELFF.

J is TRBJ2-1 and V is TRBV6-2 or TRBV6-3; a possible D gene is TRBD2 (6 bases). Germline lookup yields CDR1 MNHEY and CDR2 SVGEGT. V was cut by 0 bases and J by 5 bases, with 11 bases left in between. The CDR3 is made up of 15 amino acids. CDR3 nucleotides: TGTGCCAGCAGTTACTCGAGTACTAGCCACAATGAGCAGTTCTTC. This gives the protein CASSYSSTSHNEQFF.

As regards this clonotype: A much larger clonotype is one base distant, so this may be a read error. This chain links TRBV6-5 with TRBJ1-1, with TRBD1 identical over 11 bases. The CDR3 is 15 residues long. Germline V lookup: CDR1 MNHEY, CDR2 SVGAGI. DNA for the CDR3: TGTGTCAGCAGTTACCGGGGGACAGGGGGTACTGAAGCTTGCTTT. It codes for CVSSYRGTGGTEACF.

This clonotype was seen repeatedly, ten times or more. CDR3 DNA: TGTGCCAGCAGGATTAGGGACAGGGGGCCCGGCTACACCTTC. The encoded protein is CASRIRDRGPGYTF. The chain couples TRBV7-2 to TRBJ1-2; TRBD1 aligns across 12 bases. CDR3 length equals 14 residues. The V and J ends lost 6 bases and 8 bases, in that order; junction bases with no gene match: 7. Germline V gene data show CDR1 as SGHTA and CDR2 as FQGNSA. Based on the CDR3 plus reference TRBV7-2 and TRBJ1-2, the full variable domain is GAGVSQSPSNKVTEKGKDVELRCDPISGHTALYWYRQSLGQGLEFLIYFQGNSAPDKSGLPSDRFSAERTGGSVSTLTIQRTQQEDSAVYLCASRIRDRGPGYTFGSGTRLTVV.

This clonotype was seen only a few times. The J gene is TRBJ2-5, the V gene TRBV20-1; 13 bases agree with TRBD2. Germline V gives CDR1 DFQATT, CDR2 SNEGSKA (reference sequence). The V gene end was trimmed by 3 bases and the J gene end by 4 bases; junction bases not matched to a gene: 8. CDR3 length equals 16 residues. As DNA, the CDR3 is TGCAGTGCTAGCGTCGGGACTAGCGGGGCGCGAGAGACCCAGTACTTC. It translates to CSASVGTSGARETQYF.

In its sample, this clonotype was seen many times. The chain has TRBV28 and TRBJ2-4, with D uncertain. The CDR3 has 14 residues. Looked up from germline, CDR1 is MDHEN and CDR2 is SYDVKM. V shed 7 bases and J shed 8 bases, with 18 bases lying between them. This CDR3 reads CASTEGPPKDIQYF. The CDR3 nucleotides are TGTGCCAGCACTGAAGGTCCACCGAAGGACATTCAGTACTTC.

This clonotype was counted at least ten times. CDR3 coding DNA: TGTGCCAGCAGTTTATACAGCCCAATATCCACCTACGAGCAGTACTTC. Translating gives CASSLYSPISTYEQYF. The chain couples TRBV27 to TRBJ2-7; D not resolved. The V end was cut by 1 base, the J end by 2 bases, with 15 bases between. The germline gives CDR1 MNHEY, CDR2 SMNVEV (reference sequence). This CDR3 is 16 amino acids long.

In its sample, this clonotype was seen many times. V usage is TRBV19 and J usage is TRBJ1-1, with D perhaps matching TRBD1 (5 bases). The CDR3 sequence is 14 residues long. Germline assignment: CDR1 LNHDA and CDR2 SQIVND (reference sequence). Trimming left V 5 bases short and J 5 bases short, with 15 bases between. Here the CDR3 DNA reads TGTGCCAGTAGTGGGACGGGAACGGGTACTGAAGCTTTCTTT. The encoded protein is CASSGTGTGTEAFF.

This clonotype appeared many times. This sequence joins TRBV7-3 and TRBJ2-6, with D hard to call. From germline, CDR1 is SGHTA and CDR2 FQGTGA. This CDR3 is 17 amino acids long. V was shortened by 3 bases and J by 0 bases, with 12 bases between the two germline ends. The CDR3 spells CASSFQAAGSGANVLTF. The CDR3 DNA reads TGTGCCAGCAGCTTTCAGGCGGCCGGCTCTGGGGCCAACGTCCTGACTTTC.

This clonotype has ten or more counts. At one end, the junction sequence differs from germline, possibly due to a read error. CDR3 DNA: TGTGCCAGCAGCATCCCGGGACAGGGCAATCAGGCCCAGCATTTT. It encodes CASSIPGQGNQAQHF. The J gene is TRBJ1-5, the V gene TRBV7-2; TRBD1 aligns across 9 bases. The CDR3 has 15 residues. Germline V CDR1 and CDR2: SGHTA, FQGNSA.

At least ten counts were recorded for this clonotype. This chain connects TRBV5-1 to TRBJ1-1; no firm D call. Deletions cut 6 bases from V and 5 bases from J, with 5 bases between. The CDR3 runs 10 residues. CDR1 and CDR2 from the germline V gene are SGHRS and YFSETQ. Here the CDR3 DNA reads TGCGCCAGCATCCCTACTGAAGCTTTCTTT. Translation: CASIPTEAFF.

This clonotype was recorded at least ten times. The chain uses TRBV7-8 and TRBJ2-7; D is ambiguous. Germline V gene sequence: CDR1 SGHVS, CDR2 FQNEAQ. Between the trimmed V and J ends, which lost 7 bases and 3 bases, there was a span of 13 bases. This CDR3 region has 13 residues. CDR3: CASNVRWDYEQYF. In DNA form, the CDR3 reads TGTGCCAGCAATGTGAGGTGGGACTACGAGCAGTACTTC.

The sample holds many counts of this clonotype. The chain combines TRBV6-2 or TRBV6-3 with TRBJ1-5, with a possible D match to TRBD1 (6 bases). V was pared by 2 bases and J by 0 bases, with 14 bases between. There are 17 residues in the CDR3. CDR1 and CDR2 (germline): MNHEY, SVGEGT. The CDR3 here is CASSYVGGEGSNQPQHF. CDR3 bases: TGTGCCAGCAGTTACGTGGGGGGCGAGGGTAGCAATCAGCCCCAGCATTTT.

The chain employs TRBV25-1 and TRBJ2-5; D perhaps matches TRBD1 (5 bases). Looked up from germline, CDR1 is MGHDK and CDR2 is SYGVNS. The CDR3 totals 15 residues. V was trimmed by 4 bases and J by 2 bases, leaving 14 bases between them. As DNA, the CDR3 is TGTGCCAGCAGTGTTCAAGGGGTCGAGCAAGAGACCCAGTACTTC. Translated: CASSVQGVEQETQYF.

This clonotype was recorded a few times. The chain uses TRBV12-3 or TRBV12-4 and TRBJ1-1, with D uncertain. The CDR3 loop spans 15 amino acids. Trimming shortened V by 2 bases and J by 0 bases, and 10 bases separated the two germline ends. The CDR3 region is CASSLHGDMNTEAFF. The CDR3, as DNA: TGTGCCAGCAGTTTACATGGGGATATGAACACTGAAGCTTTCTTT.

The V call is TRBV4-1, the J call TRBJ2-6, with 7 bases matching TRBD2. Germline-derived CDR1 and CDR2 are MGHRA and YSYEKL. V shed 7 bases, J shed 2 bases, and the junction held 8 bases outside the gene matches. The CDR3 loop spans 16 amino acids. DNA for the CDR3: TGCGCCAGCACCCCCGGGGGAGGGCCTGGGGCCAACGTCCTGACTTTC. Amino acids: CASTPGGGPGANVLTF.

This clonotype was found many times. V usage is TRBV20-1 and J usage is TRBJ2-2; 7 nucleotides match TRBD2. Germline V gene lookup returns CDR1 DFQATT and CDR2 SNEGSKA (reference sequence). This CDR3 is 15 amino acids long. Trimming took 4 bases from V and 1 from J; bases not matched to a gene: 6. CDR3 loop: CSATGLAENTGELFF. Written as DNA, the CDR3 is TGCAGTGCTACCGGGCTAGCGGAGAACACCGGGGAGCTGTTTTTT.

There are many counts of this clonotype. The chain links TRBV5-4 to TRBJ2-5; D might be TRBD1 (5 bases). V lost 4 bases and J lost 4, with 17 bases in between. There are 15 residues in the CDR3. CDR1 is SGHNT and CDR2 is YYREEE in the germline V gene (reference sequence). The CDR3 loop is CASSARVSGAETQYF. DNA of the CDR3: TGTGCCAGCAGCGCCCGAGTGAGTGGGGCAGAGACCCAGTACTTC.

The sample holds many counts of this clonotype. The chain has TRBV12-3 or TRBV12-4 and TRBJ2-5, with TRBD2 as a possible D gene (5 bases). The CDR3 contains 14 residues. V was pared by 6 bases and J by 1 base, with 12 bases between. In DNA form, the CDR3 reads TGTGCCAGCAGCCAAAGACGGGGCCAAGAGACCCAGTACTTC. Protein product: CASSQRRGQETQYF.

Remarks on this clonotype: A much larger clone lies a single base off, so this may be a read error. The chain links TRBV28 to TRBJ1-2, with TRBD1 identical over 7 bases. The CDR3 is made up of 14 amino acids. Germline values: CDR1 MDHEN, CDR2 SYDVKM. The CDR3 region is CAISLKGARYGYTF. For the CDR3, the DNA is TGTGCCATCAGTTTAAAGGGGGCGCGGTATGGCTACACCTTC.

The sample holds many counts of this clonotype. The J gene is TRBJ2-2, the V gene TRBV28; D may match TRBD1 or TRBD2 (7 bases each). The CDR3 consists of 15 residues. The germline gives CDR1 MDHEN, CDR2 SYDVKM. Trimming removed 7 bases from V and 4 bases from J, with 16 bases in between. CDR3 coding DNA: TGTGCCAGCACCCTCGGGGGGACAGTCACCGGGGAGCTGTTTTTT. Translation: CASTLGGTVTGELFF.

This clonotype was found many times. This rearrangement joins TRBV12-3 or TRBV12-4 to TRBJ1-6; D ambiguous. V lost 8 bases, J lost 8 bases, and 22 bases lay in between. The CDR3 sequence is 16 residues long. DNA for the CDR3: TGTGCCAGCGGGTCCACAAACATGCGGCCCCATTCACCCCTCCACTTT. This gives the protein CASGSTNMRPHSPLHF.

This clonotype was detected ten times or more. The chain recombines TRBV20-1 with TRBJ1-6; D perhaps matches TRBD1 (5 bases). V lost 6 bases, J lost 6 bases, and 12 bases lay in between. Germline V CDR1 and CDR2: DFQATT, SNEGSKA (reference sequence). The CDR3 sequence is 13 residues long. CDR3 in amino acids: CSAEGVPNSPLHF. DNA for the CDR3: TGCAGTGCCGAAGGGGTCCCTAATTCACCCCTCCACTTT.

In this sample, this clonotype turned up many times. The rearrangement joins TRBV6-5 to TRBJ2-6, with 7 bases that match TRBD1. J was trimmed by 4 bases and V by 4 bases; bases with no gene match: 22. Germline V gene lookup returns CDR1 MNHEY and CDR2 SVGAGI. The CDR3 extends over 21 amino acids. CDR3 loop: CASSSYSFTPGQTAGANVLTF. The DNA of the CDR3 is TGTGCCAGCAGTTCCTACTCTTTCACACCGGGACAGACTGCCGGGGCCAACGTCCTGACTTTC.

This clonotype occurred many times. The genes are TRBV4-1 and TRBJ1-5, with 8 bases aligning to TRBD1. CDR3 length: 17 amino acids. Germline trimming cut 0 bases from V and 1 base from J; bases unmatched to any gene: 5. The germline V gene has CDR1 MGHRA and CDR2 YSYEKL. The CDR3 loop reads CASSQDPTGGSNQPQHF. CDR3 in DNA: TGCGCCAGCAGCCAAGATCCAACAGGGGGAAGCAATCAGCCCCAGCATTTT.

This rearrangement joins TRBV6-2 or TRBV6-3 to TRBJ2-2; D is possibly TRBD1 (6 bases). The germline V gene has CDR1 MNHEY and CDR2 SVGEGT. The length of the CDR3 is 15 residues. V lost 7 bases and J 5 bases, leaving 17 bases between the germline ends. In nucleotides, the CDR3 is TGTGCCAGCAATTTCAGGGGTGGTTGGACCGGGGAGCTGTTTTTT. This gives the protein CASNFRGGWTGELFF.

In its sample, this clonotype was seen many times. Compared with germline, one end of the junction differs, possibly owing to a read error. The V call is TRBV7-7, the J call TRBJ2-5; 9 bases fit TRBD1. Germline V lookup: CDR1 SSHAT, CDR2 FNYEAQ (reference sequence). The CDR3 runs to 15 residues. The CDR3 DNA sequence: TGTGCTAGCAGCTCCAAATACAGGGGGCGAGAGACCCAGTACTTC. This sequence encodes CASSSKYRGRETQYF. Filled out from reference TRBV7-7 and TRBJ2-5, the complete variable domain reads GAGVSQSPRYKVTKRGQDVTLRCDPISSHATLYWYQQALGQGPEFLTYFNYEAQPDKSGLPSDRFSAERPEGSISTLTIQRTEQRDSAMYRCASSSKYRGRETQYFGPGTRLLVL.